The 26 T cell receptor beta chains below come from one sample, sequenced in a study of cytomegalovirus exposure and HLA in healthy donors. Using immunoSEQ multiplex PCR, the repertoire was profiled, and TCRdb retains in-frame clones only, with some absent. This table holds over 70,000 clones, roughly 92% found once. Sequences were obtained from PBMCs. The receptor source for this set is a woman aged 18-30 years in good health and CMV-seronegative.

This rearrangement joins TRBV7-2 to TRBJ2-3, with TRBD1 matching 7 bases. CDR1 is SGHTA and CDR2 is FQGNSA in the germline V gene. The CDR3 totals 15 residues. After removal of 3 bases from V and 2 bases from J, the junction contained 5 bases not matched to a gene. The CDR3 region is CASSFRDRPTDTQYF. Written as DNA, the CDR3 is TGTGCCAGCAGCTTCCGGGACAGACCCACAGATACGCAGTATTTT. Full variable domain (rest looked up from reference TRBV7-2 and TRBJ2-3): GAGVSQSPSNKVTEKGKDVELRCDPISGHTALYWYRQSLGQGLEFLIYFQGNSAPDKSGLPSDRFSAERTGGSVSTLTIQRTQQEDSAVYLCASSFRDRPTDTQYFGPGTRLTVL.

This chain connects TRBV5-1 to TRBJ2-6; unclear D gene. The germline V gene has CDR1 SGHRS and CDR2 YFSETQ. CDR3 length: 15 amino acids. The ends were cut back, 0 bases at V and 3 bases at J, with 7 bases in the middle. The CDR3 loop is CASSLGAFGANVLTF. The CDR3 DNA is TGCGCCAGCAGCTTGGGGGCGTTTGGGGCCAACGTCCTGACTTTC.

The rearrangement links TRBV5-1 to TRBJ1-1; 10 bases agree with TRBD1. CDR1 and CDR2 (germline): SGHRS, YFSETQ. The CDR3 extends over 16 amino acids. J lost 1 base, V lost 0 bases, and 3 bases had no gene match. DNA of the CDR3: TGCGCCAGCAGCTTGGCGGGGACAGGGGAGAACACTGAAGCTTTCTTT. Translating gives CASSLAGTGENTEAFF. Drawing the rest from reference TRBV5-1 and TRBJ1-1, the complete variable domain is KAGVTQTPRYLIKTRGQQVTLSCSPISGHRSVSWYQQTPGQGLQFLFEYFSETQRNKGNFPGRFSGRQFSNSRSEMNVSTLELGDSALYLCASSLAGTGENTEAFFGQGTRLTVV.

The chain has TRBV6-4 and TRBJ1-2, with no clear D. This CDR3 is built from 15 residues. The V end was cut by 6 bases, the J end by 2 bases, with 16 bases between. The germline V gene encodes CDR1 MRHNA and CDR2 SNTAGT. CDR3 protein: CASRPDGLINYGYTF. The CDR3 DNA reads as TGTGCCAGCAGACCAGACGGGTTAATAAACTATGGCTACACCTTC.

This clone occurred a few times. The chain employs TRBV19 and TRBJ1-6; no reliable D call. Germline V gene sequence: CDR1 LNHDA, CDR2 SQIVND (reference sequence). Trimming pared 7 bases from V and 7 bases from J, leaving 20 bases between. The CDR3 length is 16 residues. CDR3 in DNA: TGTGCCAGTAAGCAGGCAGGCCAACCTCGGAATTCACCCCTCCACTTT. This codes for CASKQAGQPRNSPLHF.

Here the CDR3 reads CASSYRGRNTEAFF. Here the CDR3 DNA reads TGTGCCAGCAGTTACAGGGGAAGGAACACTGAAGCTTTCTTT. The genes are TRBV6-5 and TRBJ1-1, with D possibly being TRBD1 (5 bases). The CDR3 contains 14 residues. CDR1 MNHEY and CDR2 SVGAGI come from the germline V gene. The V end was cut by 2 bases, the J end by 1 base, with 8 bases between.

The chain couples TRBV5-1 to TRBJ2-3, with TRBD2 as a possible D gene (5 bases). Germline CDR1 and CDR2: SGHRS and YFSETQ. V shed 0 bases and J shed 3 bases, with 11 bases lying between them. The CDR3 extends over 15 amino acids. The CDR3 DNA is TGCGCCAGCAGCTTGGGAGGGCCGTTAACAGATACGCAGTATTTT. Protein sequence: CASSLGGPLTDTQYF.

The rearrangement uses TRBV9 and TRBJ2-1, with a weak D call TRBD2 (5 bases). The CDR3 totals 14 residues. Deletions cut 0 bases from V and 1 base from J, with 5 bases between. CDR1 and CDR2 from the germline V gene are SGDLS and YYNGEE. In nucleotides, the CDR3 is TGTGCCAGCAGCGTAGGAGGGTCCTACAATGAGCAGTTCTTC. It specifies CASSVGGSYNEQFF.

CDR3 sequence reads: CAWSITSNQPQHF. As DNA, the CDR3 is TGTGCCTGGAGTATAACTTCCAATCAGCCCCAGCATTTT. V gene TRBV30 combines with J gene TRBJ1-5; no definite D call. The CDR3 covers 13 residues. The V gene's germline CDR1 is GTSNPN and CDR2 SVGIG (reference sequence). V lost 2 bases and J 3 bases, leaving 8 bases between the germline ends.

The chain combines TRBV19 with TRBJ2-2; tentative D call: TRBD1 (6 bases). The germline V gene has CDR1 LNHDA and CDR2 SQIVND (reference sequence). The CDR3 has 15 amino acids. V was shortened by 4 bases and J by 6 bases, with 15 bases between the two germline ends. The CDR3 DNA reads TGTGCCAGTAGTAACCGGAAAACAGGGTCCGGGGAGCTGTTTTTT. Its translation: CASSNRKTGSGELFF.

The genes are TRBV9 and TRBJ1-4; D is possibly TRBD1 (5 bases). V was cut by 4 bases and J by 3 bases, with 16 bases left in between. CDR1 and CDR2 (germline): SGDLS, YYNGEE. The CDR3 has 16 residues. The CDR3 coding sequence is TGTGCCAGCAGCCCTCATCCCGGGGGACCTAATGAAAAACTGTTTTTT. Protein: CASSPHPGGPNEKLFF.

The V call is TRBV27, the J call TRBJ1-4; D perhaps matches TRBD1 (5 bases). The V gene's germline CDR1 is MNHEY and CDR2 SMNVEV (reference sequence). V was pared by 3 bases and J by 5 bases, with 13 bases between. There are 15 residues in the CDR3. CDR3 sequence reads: CASSFLGAGNEKLFF. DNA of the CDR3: TGTGCCAGCAGTTTTCTCGGGGCGGGAAATGAAAAACTGTTTTTT.

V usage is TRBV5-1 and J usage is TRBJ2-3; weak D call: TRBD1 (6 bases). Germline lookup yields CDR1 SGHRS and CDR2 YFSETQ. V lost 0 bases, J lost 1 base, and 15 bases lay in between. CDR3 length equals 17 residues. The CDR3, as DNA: TGCGCCAGCAGCTTGGATCCATGGGGGCAGGGCACAGATACGCAGTATTTT. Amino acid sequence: CASSLDPWGQGTDTQYF.

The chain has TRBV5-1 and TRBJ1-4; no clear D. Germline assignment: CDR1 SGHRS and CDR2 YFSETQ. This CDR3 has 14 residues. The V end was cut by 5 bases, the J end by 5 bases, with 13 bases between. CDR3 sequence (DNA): TGCGCCAGCAGTCTGGCTTCGATCAATGAAAAACTGTTTTTT. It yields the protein CASSLASINEKLFF.

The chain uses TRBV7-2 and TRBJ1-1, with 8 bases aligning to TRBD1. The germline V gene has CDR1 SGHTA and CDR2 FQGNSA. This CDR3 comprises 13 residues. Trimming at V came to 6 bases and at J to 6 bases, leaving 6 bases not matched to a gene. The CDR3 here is CASRLQGGSEAFF. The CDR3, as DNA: TGTGCCAGCAGGTTACAGGGGGGCTCTGAAGCTTTCTTT.

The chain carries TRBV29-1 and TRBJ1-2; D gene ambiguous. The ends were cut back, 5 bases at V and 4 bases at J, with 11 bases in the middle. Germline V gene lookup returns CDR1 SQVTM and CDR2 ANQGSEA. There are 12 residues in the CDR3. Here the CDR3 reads CSVPTAFYGYTF. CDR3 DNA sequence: TGCAGCGTTCCCACAGCATTCTATGGCTACACCTTC.

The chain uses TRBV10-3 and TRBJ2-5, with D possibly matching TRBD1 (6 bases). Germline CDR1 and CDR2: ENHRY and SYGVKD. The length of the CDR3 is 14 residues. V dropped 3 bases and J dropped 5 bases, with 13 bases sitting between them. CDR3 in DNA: TGTGCCATCAGTGACCGGACAGCCTTGGAGACCCAGTACTTC. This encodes CAISDRTALETQYF.

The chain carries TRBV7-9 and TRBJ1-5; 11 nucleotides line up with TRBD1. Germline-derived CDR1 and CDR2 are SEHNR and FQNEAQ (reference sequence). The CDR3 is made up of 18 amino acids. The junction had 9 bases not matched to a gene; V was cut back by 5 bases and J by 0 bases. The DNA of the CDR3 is TGTGCCAGCAGCCACGGACAGGGGGCAGGCAGTAGCAATCAGCCCCAGCATTTT. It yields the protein CASSHGQGAGSSNQPQHF.

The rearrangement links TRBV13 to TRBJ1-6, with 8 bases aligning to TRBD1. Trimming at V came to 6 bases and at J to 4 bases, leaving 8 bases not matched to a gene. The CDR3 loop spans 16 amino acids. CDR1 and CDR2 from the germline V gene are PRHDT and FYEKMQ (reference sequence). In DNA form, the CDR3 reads TGTGCCAGCAGTTTCGCAGGGGGCTCATATAATTCACCCCTCCACTTT. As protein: CASSFAGGSYNSPLHF.

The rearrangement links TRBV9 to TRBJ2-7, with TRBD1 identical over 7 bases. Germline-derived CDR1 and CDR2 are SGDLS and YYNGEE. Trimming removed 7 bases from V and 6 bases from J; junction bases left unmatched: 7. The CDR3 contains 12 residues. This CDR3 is CASEGAGSEQYF. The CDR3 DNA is TGTGCCAGCGAGGGGGCTGGTAGCGAGCAGTACTTC.

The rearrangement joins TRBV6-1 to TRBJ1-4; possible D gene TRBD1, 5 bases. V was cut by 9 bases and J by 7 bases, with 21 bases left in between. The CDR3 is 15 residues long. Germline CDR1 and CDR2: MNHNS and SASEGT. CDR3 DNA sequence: TGTGCCAGTGTGCGGTTAAGGGGCAGTAGTGAAAAACTGTTTTTT. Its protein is CASVRLRGSSEKLFF.

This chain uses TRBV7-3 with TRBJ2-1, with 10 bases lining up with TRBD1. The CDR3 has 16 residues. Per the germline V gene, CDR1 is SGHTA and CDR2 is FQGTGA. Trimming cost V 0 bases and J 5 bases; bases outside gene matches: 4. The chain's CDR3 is CASSLTLGQGDNEQFF. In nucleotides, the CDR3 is TGTGCCAGCAGCTTAACGTTAGGACAGGGGGACAATGAGCAGTTCTTC.

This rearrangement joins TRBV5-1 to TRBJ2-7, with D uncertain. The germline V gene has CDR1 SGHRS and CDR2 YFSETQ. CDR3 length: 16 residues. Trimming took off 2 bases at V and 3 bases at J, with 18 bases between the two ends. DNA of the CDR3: TGCGCCAGCAGCTTTCTTCTCGCCAGGATGGGCTACGAGCAGTACTTC. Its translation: CASSFLLARMGYEQYF.

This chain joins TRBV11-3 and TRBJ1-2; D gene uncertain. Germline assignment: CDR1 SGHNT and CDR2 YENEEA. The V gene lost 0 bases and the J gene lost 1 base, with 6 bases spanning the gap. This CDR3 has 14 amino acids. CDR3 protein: CASSLDKLNYGYTF. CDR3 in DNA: TGTGCCAGCAGCTTAGATAAGCTTAACTATGGCTACACCTTC. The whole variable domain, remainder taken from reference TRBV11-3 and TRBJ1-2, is EAGVVQSPRYKIIEKKQPVAFWCNPISGHNTLYWYLQNLGQGPELLIRYENEEAVDDSQLPKDRFSAERLKGVDSTLKIQPAELGDSAVYLCASSLDKLNYGYTFGSGTRLTVV.

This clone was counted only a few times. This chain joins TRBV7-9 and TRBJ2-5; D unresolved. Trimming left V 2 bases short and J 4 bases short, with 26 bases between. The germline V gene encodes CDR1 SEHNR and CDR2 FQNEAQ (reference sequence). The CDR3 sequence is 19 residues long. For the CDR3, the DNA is TGTGCCAGCAGCTTATGGAGAACAACCGACCGGTATCTCCTAGAGACCCAGTACTTC. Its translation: CASSLWRTTDRYLLETQYF.

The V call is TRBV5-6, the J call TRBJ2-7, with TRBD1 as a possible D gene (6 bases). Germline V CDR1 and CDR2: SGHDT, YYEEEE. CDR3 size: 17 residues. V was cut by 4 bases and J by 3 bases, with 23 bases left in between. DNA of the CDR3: TGTGCCAGCAGCCCTGGCGTGTTCCAGGGGAGTCTCTACGAGCAGTACTTC. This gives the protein CASSPGVFQGSLYEQYF. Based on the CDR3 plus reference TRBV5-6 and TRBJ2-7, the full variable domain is DAGVTQSPTHLIKTRGQQVTLRCSPKSGHDTVSWYQQALGQGPQFIFQYYEEEERQRGNFPDRFSGHQFPNYSSELNVNALLLGDSALYLCASSPGVFQGSLYEQYFGPGTRLTVT.